This T cell receptor beta chain came from a study of glioma-infiltrating T cells. By share of the sample, this clonotype is medium-sized. Germline V gene lookup returns CDR1 MNHEY and CDR2 SMNVEV (reference sequence). CDR3 length equals 15 residues. Trimming at V came to 6 bases and at J to 2 bases, leaving 10 bases not matched to a gene. Using RNA template, CDR3s of TCR alpha and beta were amplified with iRepertoire arm-PCR. TCRdb reprocessed the multiplex PCR reads with MiXCR, giving one entry per CDR3 protein. Of under 200,000 distinct CDR3 sequences in the sample, roughly two fifths are singletons; the top ten hold 4% to 6.5%.

This TCR was sampled from a human donor with low-grade glioma or glioblastoma, undergoing nonglioma brain surgery, or in good health (not recorded which). Material for sequencing was glioma tissue, nonneoplastic brain tissue, or PBMCs (not recorded which). The chain recombines TRBV27 with TRBJ2-7; 7 bases are shared with TRBD2. The CDR3 is CASRPQAGSPYEQYF. CDR3 DNA sequence: TGTGCCAGCAGGCCACAAGCGGGATCACCCTACGAGCAGTACTTC.